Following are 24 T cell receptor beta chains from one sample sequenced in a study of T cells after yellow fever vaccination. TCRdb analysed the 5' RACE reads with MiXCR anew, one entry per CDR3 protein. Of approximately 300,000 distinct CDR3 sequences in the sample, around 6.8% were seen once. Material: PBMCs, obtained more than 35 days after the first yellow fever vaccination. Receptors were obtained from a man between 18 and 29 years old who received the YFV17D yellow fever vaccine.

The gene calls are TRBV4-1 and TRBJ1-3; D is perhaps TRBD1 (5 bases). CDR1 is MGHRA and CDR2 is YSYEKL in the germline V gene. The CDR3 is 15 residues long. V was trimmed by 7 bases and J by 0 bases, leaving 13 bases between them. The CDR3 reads CASTLGGPSGNTIYF. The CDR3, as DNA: TGCGCCAGCACCCTGGGGGGACCCTCTGGAAACACCATATATTTT.

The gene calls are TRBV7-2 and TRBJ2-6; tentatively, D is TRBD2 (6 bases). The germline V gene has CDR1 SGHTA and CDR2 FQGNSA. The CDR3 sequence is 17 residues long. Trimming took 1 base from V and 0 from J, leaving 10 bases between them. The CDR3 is CASSLVAGSSGANVLTF. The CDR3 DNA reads TGTGCCAGCAGCTTAGTTGCGGGGAGCTCTGGGGCCAACGTCCTGACTTTC.

As DNA, the CDR3 is TGCAGCGTTGAGGAGGGGGTGGGGGCCCGGGAGACCCAGTACTTC. Translation gives CSVEEGVGARETQYF. V usage is TRBV29-1 and J usage is TRBJ2-5; D is possibly TRBD1 or TRBD2 (6 bases each). V was cut by 3 bases and J by 5 bases, with 19 bases left in between. Germline CDR1 and CDR2: SQVTM and ANQGSEA. The CDR3 is 15 residues long.

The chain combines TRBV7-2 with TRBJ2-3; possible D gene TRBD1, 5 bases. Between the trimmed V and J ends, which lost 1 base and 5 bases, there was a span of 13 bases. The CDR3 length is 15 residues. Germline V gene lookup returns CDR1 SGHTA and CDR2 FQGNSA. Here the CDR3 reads CASSLVDTGIDTQYF. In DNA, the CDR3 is TGTGCCAGCAGCTTAGTAGATACAGGCATAGATACGCAGTATTTT.

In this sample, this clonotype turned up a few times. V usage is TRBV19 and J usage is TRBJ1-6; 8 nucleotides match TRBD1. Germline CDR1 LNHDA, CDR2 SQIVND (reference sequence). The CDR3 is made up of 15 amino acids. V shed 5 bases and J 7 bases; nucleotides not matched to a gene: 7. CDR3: CASSGTGGLNSPLHF. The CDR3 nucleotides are TGTGCCAGTAGTGGAACAGGGGGTCTGAATTCACCCCTCCACTTT.

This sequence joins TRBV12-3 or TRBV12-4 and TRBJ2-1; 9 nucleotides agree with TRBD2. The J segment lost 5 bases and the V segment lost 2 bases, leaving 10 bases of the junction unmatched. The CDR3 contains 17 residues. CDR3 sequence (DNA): TGTGCCAGCAGTTTATTTGCAGGGACTAGCAGACACAATGAGCAGTTCTTC. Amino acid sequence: CASSLFAGTSRHNEQFF.

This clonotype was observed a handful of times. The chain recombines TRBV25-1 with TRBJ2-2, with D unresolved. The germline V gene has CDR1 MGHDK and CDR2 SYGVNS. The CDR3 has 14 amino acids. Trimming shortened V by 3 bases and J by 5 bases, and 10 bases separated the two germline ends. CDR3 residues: CASSEAMWTGELFF. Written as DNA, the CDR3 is TGTGCCAGCAGTGAGGCAATGTGGACCGGGGAGCTGTTTTTT.

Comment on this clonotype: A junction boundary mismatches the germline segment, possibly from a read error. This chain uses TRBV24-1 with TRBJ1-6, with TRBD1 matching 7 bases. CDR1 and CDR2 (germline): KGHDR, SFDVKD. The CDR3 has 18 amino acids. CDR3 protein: CATSDLRDRHPKTAFVDF. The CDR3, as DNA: TGTGCCACCAGTGATCTCCGGGACAGACATCCCAAAACTGCCTTCGTTGATTTT.

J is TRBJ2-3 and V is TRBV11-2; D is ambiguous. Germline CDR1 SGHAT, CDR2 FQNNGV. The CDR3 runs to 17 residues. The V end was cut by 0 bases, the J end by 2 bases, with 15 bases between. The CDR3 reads CASSLDTLSSYTDTQYF. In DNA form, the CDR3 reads TGTGCCAGCAGCTTAGATACTCTATCTAGTTACACAGATACGCAGTATTTT.

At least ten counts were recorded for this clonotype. This chain's CDR3 is CASSLDQGRNQPQHF. The CDR3 coding sequence is TGTGCCAGCAGCTTAGATCAGGGCCGGAATCAGCCCCAGCATTTT. The gene calls are TRBV7-8 and TRBJ1-5; a possible D gene is TRBD1 (5 bases). Trimming cost V 1 base and J 4 bases, with 11 bases left between them. Germline V gene lookup returns CDR1 SGHVS and CDR2 FQNEAQ. The CDR3 is 15 residues long.

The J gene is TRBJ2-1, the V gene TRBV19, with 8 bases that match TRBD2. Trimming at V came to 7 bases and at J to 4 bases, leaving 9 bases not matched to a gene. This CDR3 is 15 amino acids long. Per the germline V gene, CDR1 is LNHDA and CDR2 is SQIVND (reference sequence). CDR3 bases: TGTGCCAGTAATCTCGGGACTAGTTCGTACAATGAGCAGTTCTTC. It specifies CASNLGTSSYNEQFF.

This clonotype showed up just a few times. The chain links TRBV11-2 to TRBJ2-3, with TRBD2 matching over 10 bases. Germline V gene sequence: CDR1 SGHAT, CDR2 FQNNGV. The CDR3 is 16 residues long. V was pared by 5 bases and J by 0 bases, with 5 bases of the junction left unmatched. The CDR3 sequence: CASSPLTSGSTDTQYF. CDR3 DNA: TGTGCCAGCAGCCCATTGACTAGCGGGAGCACAGATACGCAGTATTTT.

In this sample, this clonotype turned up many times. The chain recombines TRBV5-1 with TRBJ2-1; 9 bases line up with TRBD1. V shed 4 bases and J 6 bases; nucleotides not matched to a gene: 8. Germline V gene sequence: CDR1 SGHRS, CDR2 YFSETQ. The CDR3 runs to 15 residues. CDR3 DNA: TGCGCCAGCAGCCAACCGGGACAGGGAGTCAATGAGCAGTTCTTC. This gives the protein CASSQPGQGVNEQFF.

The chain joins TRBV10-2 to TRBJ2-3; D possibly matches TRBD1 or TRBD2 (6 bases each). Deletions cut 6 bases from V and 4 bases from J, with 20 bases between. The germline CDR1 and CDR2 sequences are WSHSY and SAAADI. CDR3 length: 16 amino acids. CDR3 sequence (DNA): TGCGCCAGCAGAGCTGGGGACACCCGCGGGGCAGATACGCAGTATTTT. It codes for CASRAGDTRGADTQYF.

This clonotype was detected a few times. The CDR3 region is CASSLGQPMNWGTDTQYF. In DNA form, the CDR3 reads TGCGCCAGCAGCTTGGGACAGCCCATGAACTGGGGCACAGATACGCAGTATTTT. This chain connects TRBV5-1 to TRBJ2-3, with D perhaps TRBD1 (5 bases). The V and J ends lost 0 bases and 1 base respectively, with 18 bases between them. Germline-derived CDR1 and CDR2 are SGHRS and YFSETQ. This CDR3 is built from 18 residues.

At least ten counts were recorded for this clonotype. This chain's CDR3 is CASSFQGNTEAFF. The CDR3, as DNA: TGTGCCAGCTCGTTTCAGGGGAACACTGAAGCTTTCTTT. J is TRBJ1-1 and V is TRBV12-3 or TRBV12-4; a weak D match, TRBD1 (5 bases). This CDR3 is built from 13 residues. The V and J ends lost 8 bases and 1 base respectively, with 11 bases between them.

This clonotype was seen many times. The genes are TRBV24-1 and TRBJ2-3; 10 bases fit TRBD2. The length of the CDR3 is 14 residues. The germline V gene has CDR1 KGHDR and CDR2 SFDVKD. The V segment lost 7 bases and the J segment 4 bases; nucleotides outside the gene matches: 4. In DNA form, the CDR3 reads TGTGCCACCAGGGAGCGGGGGGGCCCAGATACGCAGTATTTT. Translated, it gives CATRERGGPDTQYF.

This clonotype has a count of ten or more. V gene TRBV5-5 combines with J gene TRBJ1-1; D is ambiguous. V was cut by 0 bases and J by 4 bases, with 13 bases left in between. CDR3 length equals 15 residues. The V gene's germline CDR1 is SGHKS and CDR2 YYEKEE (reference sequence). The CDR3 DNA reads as TGTGCCAGCAGCTTGGTGCTTTCGGGTAGCACTGAAGCTTTCTTT. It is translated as CASSLVLSGSTEAFF.

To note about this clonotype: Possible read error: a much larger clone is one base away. CDR3: CASSQKPGRGCEQYF. CDR3 nucleotide sequence: TGTGCCAGCAGTCAAAAGCCCGGGAGAGGCTGCGAGCAGTACTTC. The rearrangement uses TRBV27 and TRBJ2-7, with D maybe TRBD2 (6 bases). This CDR3 region has 15 residues. Deletions cut 5 bases from V and 6 bases from J, with 20 bases between. Germline CDR1 reads MNHEY; CDR2 reads SMNVEV (reference sequence).

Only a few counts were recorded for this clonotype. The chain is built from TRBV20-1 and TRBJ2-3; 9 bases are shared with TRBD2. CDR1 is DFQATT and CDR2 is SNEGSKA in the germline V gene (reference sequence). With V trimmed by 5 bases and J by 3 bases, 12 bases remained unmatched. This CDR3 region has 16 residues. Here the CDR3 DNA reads TGCAGTGCTGCGGGAGGGGGGGGCGTTGTAACAGATACGCAGTATTTT. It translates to CSAAGGGGVVTDTQYF.

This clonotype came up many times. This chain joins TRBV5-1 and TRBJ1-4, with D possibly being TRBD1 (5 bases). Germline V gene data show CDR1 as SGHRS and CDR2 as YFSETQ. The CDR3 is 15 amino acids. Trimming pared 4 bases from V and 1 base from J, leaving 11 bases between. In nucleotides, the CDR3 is TGCGCCAGCAGCCGGGGGGAAATAACTAATGAAAAACTGTTTTTT. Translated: CASSRGEITNEKLFF.

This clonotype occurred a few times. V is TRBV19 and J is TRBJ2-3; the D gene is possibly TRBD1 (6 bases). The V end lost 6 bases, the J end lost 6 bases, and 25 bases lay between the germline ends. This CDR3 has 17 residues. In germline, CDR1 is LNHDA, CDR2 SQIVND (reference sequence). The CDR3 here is CASSLPPGTTSVDTQYF. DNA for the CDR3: TGTGCCAGTAGCCTACCTCCCGGGACAACATCTGTGGATACGCAGTATTTT.

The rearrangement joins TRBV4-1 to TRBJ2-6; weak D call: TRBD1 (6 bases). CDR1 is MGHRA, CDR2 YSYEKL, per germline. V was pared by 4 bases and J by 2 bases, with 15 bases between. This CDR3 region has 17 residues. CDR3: CASSRPQGSAGANVLTF. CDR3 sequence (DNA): TGCGCCAGCAGCCGCCCTCAGGGGAGCGCTGGGGCCAACGTCCTGACTTTC.

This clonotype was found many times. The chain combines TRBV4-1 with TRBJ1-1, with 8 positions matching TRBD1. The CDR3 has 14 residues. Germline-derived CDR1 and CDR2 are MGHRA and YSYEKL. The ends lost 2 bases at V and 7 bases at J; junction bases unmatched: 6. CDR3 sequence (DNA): TGCGCCAGCAGCCAACCGACAGGGGAGGATGAAGCTTTCTTT. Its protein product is CASSQPTGEDEAFF.